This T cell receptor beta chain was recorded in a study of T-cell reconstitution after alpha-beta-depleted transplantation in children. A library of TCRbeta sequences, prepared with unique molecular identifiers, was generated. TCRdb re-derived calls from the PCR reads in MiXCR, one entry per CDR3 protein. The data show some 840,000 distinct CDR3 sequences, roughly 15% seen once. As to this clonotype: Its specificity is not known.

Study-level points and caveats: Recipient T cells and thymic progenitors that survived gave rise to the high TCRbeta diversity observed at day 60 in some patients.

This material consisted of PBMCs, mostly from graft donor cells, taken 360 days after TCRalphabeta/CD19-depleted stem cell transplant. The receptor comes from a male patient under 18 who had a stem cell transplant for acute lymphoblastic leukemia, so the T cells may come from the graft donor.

Here the CDR3 DNA reads TGTGCCAGCAGCCAAGTTCTCTCGGTGCAGTACTTC. Translation: CASSQVLSVQYF. The chain links TRBV3-1 to TRBJ2-7; D unresolved. Deletions cut 1 base from V and 9 bases from J, with 10 bases between. The CDR3 covers 12 residues. Germline V gene sequence: CDR1 LGHDT, CDR2 YNNKEL (reference sequence).